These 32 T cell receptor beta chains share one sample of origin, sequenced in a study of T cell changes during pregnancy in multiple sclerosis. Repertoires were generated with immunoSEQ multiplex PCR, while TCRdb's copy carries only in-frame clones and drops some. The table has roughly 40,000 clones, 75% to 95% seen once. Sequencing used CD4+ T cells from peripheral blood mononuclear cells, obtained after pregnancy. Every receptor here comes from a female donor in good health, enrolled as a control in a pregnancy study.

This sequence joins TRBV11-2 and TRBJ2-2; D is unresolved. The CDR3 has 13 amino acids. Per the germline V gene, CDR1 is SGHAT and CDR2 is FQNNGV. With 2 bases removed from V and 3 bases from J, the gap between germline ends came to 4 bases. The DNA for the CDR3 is TGTGCCAGCAGCTTATCTGACACCGGGGAGCTGTTTTTT. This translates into CASSLSDTGELFF.

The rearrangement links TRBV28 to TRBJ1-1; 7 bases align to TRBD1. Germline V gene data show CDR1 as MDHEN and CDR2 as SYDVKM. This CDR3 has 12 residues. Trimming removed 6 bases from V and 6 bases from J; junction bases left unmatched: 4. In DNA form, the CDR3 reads TGTGCCAGCAGGGGGACAGTAGCTGAAGCTTTCTTT. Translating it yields CASRGTVAEAFF.

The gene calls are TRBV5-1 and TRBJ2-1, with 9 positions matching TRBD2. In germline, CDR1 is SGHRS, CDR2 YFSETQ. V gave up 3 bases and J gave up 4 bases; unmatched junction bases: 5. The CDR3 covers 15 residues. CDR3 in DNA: TGCGCCAGCAGCTCTACGGGACTAGCATACAATGAGCAGTTCTTC. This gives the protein CASSSTGLAYNEQFF.

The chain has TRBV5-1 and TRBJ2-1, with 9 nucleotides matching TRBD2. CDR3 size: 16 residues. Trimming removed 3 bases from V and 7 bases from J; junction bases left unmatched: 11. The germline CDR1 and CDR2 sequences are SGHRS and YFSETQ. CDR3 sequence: CASSSAKGLALNEQFF. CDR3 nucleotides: TGCGCCAGCAGCTCCGCTAAGGGACTAGCCCTAAATGAGCAGTTCTTC.

The CDR3 sequence: CASSSTGARGDTQYF. The DNA for the CDR3 is TGTGCCAGCAGCTCTACAGGGGCGCGGGGAGATACGCAGTATTTT. The chain links TRBV7-6 to TRBJ2-3; the D gene is possibly TRBD1 (7 bases). This CDR3 comprises 15 residues. The germline V and J ends were trimmed by 4 bases and 5 bases, with 16 bases remaining between them. CDR1 and CDR2 (germline): SGHVS, FNYEAQ. Filled out from reference TRBV7-6 and TRBJ2-3, the complete variable domain reads GAGVSQSPRYKVTKRGQDVALRCDPISGHVSLYWYRQALGQGPEFLTYFNYEAQQDKSGLPNDRFSAERPEGSISTLTIQRTEQRDSAMYRCASSSTGARGDTQYFGPGTRLTVL.

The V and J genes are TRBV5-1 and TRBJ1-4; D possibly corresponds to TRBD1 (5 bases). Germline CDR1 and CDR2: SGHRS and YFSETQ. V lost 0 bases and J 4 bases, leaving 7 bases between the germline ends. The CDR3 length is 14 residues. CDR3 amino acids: CASSLGGGNEKLFF. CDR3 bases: TGCGCCAGCAGCTTGGGGGGGGGTAATGAAAAACTGTTTTTT. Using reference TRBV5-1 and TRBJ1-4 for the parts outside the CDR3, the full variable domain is KAGVTQTPRYLIKTRGQQVTLSCSPISGHRSVSWYQQTPGQGLQFLFEYFSETQRNKGNFPGRFSGRQFSNSRSEMNVSTLELGDSALYLCASSLGGGNEKLFFGSGTQLSVL.

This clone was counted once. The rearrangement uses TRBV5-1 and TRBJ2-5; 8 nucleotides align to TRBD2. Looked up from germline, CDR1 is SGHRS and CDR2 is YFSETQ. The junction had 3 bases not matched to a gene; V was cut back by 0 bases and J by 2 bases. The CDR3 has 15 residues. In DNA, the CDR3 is TGCGCCAGCAGCTTGGTTCCTAGCGGGCAAGAGACCCAGTACTTC. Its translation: CASSLVPSGQETQYF.

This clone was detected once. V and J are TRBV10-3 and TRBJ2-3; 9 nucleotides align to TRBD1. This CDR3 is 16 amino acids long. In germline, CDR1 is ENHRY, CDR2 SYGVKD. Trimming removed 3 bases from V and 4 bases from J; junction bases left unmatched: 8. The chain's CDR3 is CAISDITGGASDTQYF. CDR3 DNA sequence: TGTGCCATCAGTGACATAACAGGGGGCGCCTCAGATACGCAGTATTTT.

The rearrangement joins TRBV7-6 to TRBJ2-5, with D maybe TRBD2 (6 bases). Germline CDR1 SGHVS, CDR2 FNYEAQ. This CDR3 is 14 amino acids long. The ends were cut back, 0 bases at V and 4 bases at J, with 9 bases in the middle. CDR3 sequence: CASSLAAEGETQYF. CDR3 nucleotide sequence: TGTGCCAGCAGCTTAGCGGCGGAGGGAGAGACCCAGTACTTC.

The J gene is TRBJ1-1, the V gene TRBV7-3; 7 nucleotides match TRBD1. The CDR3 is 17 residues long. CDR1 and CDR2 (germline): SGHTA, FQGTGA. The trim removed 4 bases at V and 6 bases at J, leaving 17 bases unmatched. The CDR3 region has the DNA TGTGCCAGCAGCTCCTCAACGACAGGGTGGGGGGTCGCTGAAGCTTTCTTT. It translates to CASSSSTTGWGVAEAFF.

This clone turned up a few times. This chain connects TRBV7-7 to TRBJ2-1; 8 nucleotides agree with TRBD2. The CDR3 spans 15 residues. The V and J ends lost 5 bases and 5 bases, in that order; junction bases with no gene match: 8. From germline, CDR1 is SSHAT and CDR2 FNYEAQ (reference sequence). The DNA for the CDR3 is TGTGCCAGCAGCCGGTCGGGGGGGTCCAACAATGAGCAGTTCTTC. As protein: CASSRSGGSNNEQFF.

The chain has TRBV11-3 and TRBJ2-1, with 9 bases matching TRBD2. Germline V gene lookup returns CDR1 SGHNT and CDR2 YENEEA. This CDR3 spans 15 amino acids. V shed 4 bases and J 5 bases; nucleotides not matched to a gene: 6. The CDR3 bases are TGTGCCAGCAGCTCGCTAGCGGGGATCAACAATGAGCAGTTCTTC. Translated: CASSSLAGINNEQFF.

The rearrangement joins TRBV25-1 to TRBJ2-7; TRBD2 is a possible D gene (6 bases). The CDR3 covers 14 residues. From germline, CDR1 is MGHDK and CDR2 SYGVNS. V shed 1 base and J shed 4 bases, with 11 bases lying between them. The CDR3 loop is CASSEWEAKYEQYF. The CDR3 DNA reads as TGTGCCAGCAGTGAATGGGAGGCGAAGTACGAGCAGTACTTC.

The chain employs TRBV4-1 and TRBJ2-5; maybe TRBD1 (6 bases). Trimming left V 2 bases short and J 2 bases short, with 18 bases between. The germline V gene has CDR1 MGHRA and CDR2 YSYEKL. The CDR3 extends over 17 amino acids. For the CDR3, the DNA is TGCGCCAGCAGCCAACCCCTGGTCGGACAGAGGCAAGAGACCCAGTACTTC. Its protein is CASSQPLVGQRQETQYF.

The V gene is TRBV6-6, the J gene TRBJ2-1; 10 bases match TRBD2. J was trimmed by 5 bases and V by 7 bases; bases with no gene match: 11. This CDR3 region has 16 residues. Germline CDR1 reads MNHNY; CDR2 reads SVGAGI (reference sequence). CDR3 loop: CASTRGLAHSNNEQFF. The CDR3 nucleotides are TGTGCCAGCACCCGGGGACTAGCGCACTCTAACAATGAGCAGTTCTTC.

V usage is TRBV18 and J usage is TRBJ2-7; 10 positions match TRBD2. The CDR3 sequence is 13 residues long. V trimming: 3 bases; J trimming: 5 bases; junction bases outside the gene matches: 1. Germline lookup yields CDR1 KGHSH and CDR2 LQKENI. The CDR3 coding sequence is TGTGCCAGCTCACCTAGCGGGAGGAACGAGCAGTACTTC. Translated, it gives CASSPSGRNEQYF.

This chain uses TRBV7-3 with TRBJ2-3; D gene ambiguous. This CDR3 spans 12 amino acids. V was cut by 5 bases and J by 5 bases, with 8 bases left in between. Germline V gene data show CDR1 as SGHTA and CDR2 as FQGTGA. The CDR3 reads CASSGDGDTQYF. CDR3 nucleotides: TGTGCCAGCAGCGGAGATGGAGATACGCAGTATTTT.

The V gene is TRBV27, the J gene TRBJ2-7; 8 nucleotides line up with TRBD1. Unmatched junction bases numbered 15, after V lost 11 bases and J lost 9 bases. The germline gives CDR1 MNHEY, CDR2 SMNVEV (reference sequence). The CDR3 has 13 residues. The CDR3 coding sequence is TGTGCCGGCTCTGGGACAGGCGTCTTCGGGCAGTACTTC. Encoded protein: CAGSGTGVFGQYF.

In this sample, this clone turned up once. The chain's CDR3 is CATSEGSGALNYGYTF. The CDR3 region has the DNA TGTGCCACCTCAGAGGGATCAGGGGCTCTGAACTATGGCTACACCTTC. V is TRBV19 and J is TRBJ1-2, with D maybe TRBD1 (6 bases). The CDR3 sequence is 16 residues long. Germline CDR1 and CDR2: LNHDA and SQIVND (reference sequence). V was cut by 10 bases and J by 2 bases, with 23 bases left in between. Together with reference TRBV19 and TRBJ1-2, the CDR3 gives the full variable domain: DGGITQSPKYLFRKEGQNVTLSCEQNLNHDAMYWYRQDPGQGLRLIYYSQIVNDFQKGDIAEGYSVSREKKESFPLTVTSAQKNPTAFYLCATSEGSGALNYGYTFGSGTRLTVV.

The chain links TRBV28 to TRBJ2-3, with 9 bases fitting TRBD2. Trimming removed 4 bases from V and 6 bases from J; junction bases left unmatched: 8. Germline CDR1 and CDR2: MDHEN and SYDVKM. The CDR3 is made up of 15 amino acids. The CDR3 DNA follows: TGTGCCAGCAGTTCCCTAGCGGGGCGAGGGGATACGCAGTATTTT. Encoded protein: CASSSLAGRGDTQYF.

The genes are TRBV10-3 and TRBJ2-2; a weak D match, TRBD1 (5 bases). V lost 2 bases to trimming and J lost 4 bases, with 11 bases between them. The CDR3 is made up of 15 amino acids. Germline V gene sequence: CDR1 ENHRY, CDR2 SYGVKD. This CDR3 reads CAISEEVRGTGELFF. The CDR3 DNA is TGTGCCATCAGTGAGGAGGTTAGGGGCACCGGGGAGCTGTTTTTT.

Here the CDR3 DNA reads TGTGCCAGCAGCTTGGGCAAGTCGCGGGATAGCAATCAGCCCCAGCATTTT. This gives the protein CASSLGKSRDSNQPQHF. The rearrangement uses TRBV5-6 and TRBJ1-5; D is undetermined. The V gene lost 0 bases and the J gene lost 0 bases, with 13 bases spanning the gap. CDR1 and CDR2 (germline): SGHDT, YYEEEE. This CDR3 is 17 amino acids long.

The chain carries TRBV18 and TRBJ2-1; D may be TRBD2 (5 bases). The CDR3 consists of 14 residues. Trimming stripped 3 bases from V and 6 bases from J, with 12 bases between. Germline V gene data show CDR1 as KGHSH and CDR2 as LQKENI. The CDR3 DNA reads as TGTGCCAGCTCACCCTTGCTAGCCCCCAATGAGCAGTTCTTC. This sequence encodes CASSPLLAPNEQFF.

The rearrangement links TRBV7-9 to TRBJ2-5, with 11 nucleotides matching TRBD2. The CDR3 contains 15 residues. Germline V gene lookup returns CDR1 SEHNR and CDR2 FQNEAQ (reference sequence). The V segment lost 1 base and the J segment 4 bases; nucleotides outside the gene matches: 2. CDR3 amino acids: CASSLDSGRGETQYF. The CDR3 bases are TGTGCCAGCAGCTTAGATAGCGGGAGGGGAGAGACCCAGTACTTC.

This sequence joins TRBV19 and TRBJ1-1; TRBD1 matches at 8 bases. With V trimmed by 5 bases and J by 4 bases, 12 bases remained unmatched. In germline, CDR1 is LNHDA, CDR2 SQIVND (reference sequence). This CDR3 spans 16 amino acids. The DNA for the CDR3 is TGTGCCAGTAGTCCAATGCAGGGGGCGAGAGCCACTGAAGCTTTCTTT. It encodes CASSPMQGARATEAFF.

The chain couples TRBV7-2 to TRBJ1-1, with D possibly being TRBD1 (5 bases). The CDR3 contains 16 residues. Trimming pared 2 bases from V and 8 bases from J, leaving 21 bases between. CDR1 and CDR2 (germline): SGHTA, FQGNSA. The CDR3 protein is CASSLSPHDSSPEAFF. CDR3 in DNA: TGTGCCAGCAGCTTATCACCCCATGACAGCTCCCCAGAAGCTTTCTTT.

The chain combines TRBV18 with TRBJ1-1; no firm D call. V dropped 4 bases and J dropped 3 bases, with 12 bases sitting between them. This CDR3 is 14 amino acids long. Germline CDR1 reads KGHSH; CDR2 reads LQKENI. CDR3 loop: CASSLGSEDTEAFF. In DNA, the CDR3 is TGTGCCAGCTCACTAGGGTCGGAGGACACTGAAGCTTTCTTT.

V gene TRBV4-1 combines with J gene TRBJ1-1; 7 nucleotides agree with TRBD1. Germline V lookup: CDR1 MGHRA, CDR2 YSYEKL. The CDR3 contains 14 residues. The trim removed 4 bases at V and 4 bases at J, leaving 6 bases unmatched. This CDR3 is CASSRLTGVTEAFF. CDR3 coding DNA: TGCGCCAGCAGCCGACTAACAGGGGTCACTGAAGCTTTCTTT.

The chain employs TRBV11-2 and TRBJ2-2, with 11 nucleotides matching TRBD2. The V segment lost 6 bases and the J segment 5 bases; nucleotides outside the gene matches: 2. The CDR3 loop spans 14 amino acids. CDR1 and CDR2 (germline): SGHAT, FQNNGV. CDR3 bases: TGTGCCAGCAGGCCTAGCGGGAGGACCGGGGAGCTGTTTTTT. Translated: CASRPSGRTGELFF.

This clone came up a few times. The CDR3 DNA follows: TGCGCCAGCAGCGTGCTAGGGGTGAATGGCTACACCTTC. Its protein is CASSVLGVNGYTF. V is TRBV5-1 and J is TRBJ1-2; D perhaps matches TRBD1 (5 bases). Trimming took 4 bases from V and 6 from J, leaving 13 bases between them. The CDR3 contains 13 residues. CDR1 is SGHRS and CDR2 is YFSETQ in the germline V gene.

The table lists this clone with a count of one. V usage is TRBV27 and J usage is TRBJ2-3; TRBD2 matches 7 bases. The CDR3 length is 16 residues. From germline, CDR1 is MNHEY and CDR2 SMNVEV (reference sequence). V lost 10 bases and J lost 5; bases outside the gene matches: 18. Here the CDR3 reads CATSLRIGVAGDTQYF. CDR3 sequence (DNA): TGTGCCACCAGCCTGAGGATAGGAGTAGCGGGAGATACGCAGTATTTT.

The DNA for the CDR3 is TGTGCCAGTAGTTTTCTGGGGACTAGCGGGAGTTTCCACGAGCAGTACTTC. This codes for CASSFLGTSGSFHEQYF. This chain connects TRBV19 to TRBJ2-7, with 14 bases fitting TRBD2. This CDR3 comprises 17 residues. The V gene end was trimmed by 5 bases and the J gene end by 5 bases; junction bases not matched to a gene: 11. CDR1 is LNHDA, CDR2 SQIVND, per germline (reference sequence). The whole variable domain, filled in from reference TRBV19 and TRBJ2-7, reads DGGITQSPKYLFRKEGQNVTLSCEQNLNHDAMYWYRQDPGQGLRLIYYSQIVNDFQKGDIAEGYSVSREKKESFPLTVTSAQKNPTAFYLCASSFLGTSGSFHEQYFGPGTRLTVT.